This entry is about one T cell receptor beta chain. Per germline, CDR1 SGHVS and CDR2 FQNEAQ. The CDR3 runs to 18 residues. Trimming stripped 1 base from V and 3 bases from J, with 18 bases between. This entry is derived from a study of tumor-infiltrating lymphocytes in localized non-small cell lung cancer. Sequencing was performed with immunoSEQ multiplex PCR; in TCRdb, only in-frame clones are kept and a portion is missing. The table records under 20,000 clones, around 75% of them present only once. The receptor was derived from a human donor with non-small cell lung cancer. The chain employs TRBV7-8 and TRBJ1-4; maybe TRBD1 (5 bases). Sample: lung tumor tissue. The CDR3 sequence is CASSLGFGPGRANEKLFF. The CDR3 DNA sequence: TGTGCCAGCAGCTTAGGTTTCGGCCCAGGGAGGGCTAATGAAAAACTGTTTTTT. Together with reference TRBV7-8 and TRBJ1-4, the CDR3 gives the full variable domain: GAGVSQSPRYKVAKRGQDVALRCDPISGHVSLFWYQQALGQGPEFLTYFQNEAQLDKSGLPSDRFFAERPEGSVSTLKIQRTQQEDSAVYLCASSLGFGPGRANEKLFFGSGTQLSVL.